These 16 T cell receptor beta chains originate from one sample sequenced in a study of T cell repertoires in cytomegalovirus infection. TCRdb reprocessed the reads via MiXCR and lists one record per CDR3 protein. The sample lists around 200,000 distinct CDR3 sequences, 17% occurring once. The sample comprised CD8+ T cells from PBMCs. The receptors derive from a human donor in good health (CMV status not recorded). Some clones in this sample may be carry-over from other donors' samples.

This clonotype has just a few counts. The chain uses TRBV24-1 and TRBJ2-1; D perhaps matches TRBD1 (6 bases). CDR1 and CDR2 (germline): KGHDR, SFDVKD. The CDR3 contains 16 residues. Trimming took off 4 bases at V and 4 bases at J, with 16 bases between the two ends. CDR3 loop: CATSDLGQKSYNEQFF. The CDR3 DNA follows: TGTGCCACCAGTGACCTCGGACAGAAGTCTTACAATGAGCAGTTCTTC.

The gene calls are TRBV10-2 and TRBJ2-3; D could derive from TRBD1 or TRBD2 (6 bases each). V dropped 2 bases and J dropped 2 bases, with 8 bases sitting between them. The CDR3 is 14 residues long. CDR1 is WSHSY and CDR2 is SAAADI in the germline V gene. CDR3 in DNA: TGCGCCAGCAGTGAGAGGGGGGACACAGATACGCAGTATTTT. It yields the protein CASSERGDTDTQYF.

This rearrangement joins TRBV7-9 to TRBJ1-2, with 10 bases aligning to TRBD1. CDR3 length: 16 amino acids. V was pared by 5 bases and J by 4 bases, with 10 bases of the junction left unmatched. Germline CDR1 and CDR2: SEHNR and FQNEAQ (reference sequence). The CDR3 bases are TGTGCCAGCAGCACCTCCCGGGACAGGGGATTCTATGGCTACACCTTC. It yields the protein CASSTSRDRGFYGYTF.

The rearrangement joins TRBV6-5 to TRBJ2-6; 8 bases line up with TRBD2. The ends lost 0 bases at V and 4 bases at J; junction bases unmatched: 8. Germline V gene lookup returns CDR1 MNHEY and CDR2 SVGAGI. The CDR3 has 18 residues. CDR3 protein: CASSYSLGGGPGANVLTF. CDR3 nucleotides: TGTGCCAGCAGTTACTCTCTTGGCGGGGGGCCCGGGGCCAACGTCCTGACTTTC.

This chain connects TRBV9 to TRBJ1-2; 9 bases map to TRBD1. The germline V gene encodes CDR1 SGDLS and CDR2 YYNGEE. The CDR3 is 16 residues long. J lost 0 bases, V lost 3 bases, and 6 bases had no gene match. CDR3 sequence: CASSAGTGTTNYGYTF. CDR3 DNA sequence: TGTGCCAGCAGCGCCGGGACAGGGACTACTAACTATGGCTACACCTTC. Looking up the rest from reference TRBV9 and TRBJ1-2 gives the full variable domain: DSGVTQTPKHLITATGQRVTLRCSPRSGDLSVYWYQQSLDQGLQFLIQYYNGEERAKGNILERFSAQQFPDLHSELNLSSLELGDSALYFCASSAGTGTTNYGYTFGSGTRLTVV.

The chain couples TRBV20-1 to TRBJ2-2; 14 bases agree with TRBD2. The germline gives CDR1 DFQATT, CDR2 SNEGSKA (reference sequence). The trim removed 1 base at V and 3 bases at J, leaving 4 bases unmatched. There are 17 residues in the CDR3. This CDR3 is CSARGLAGGRDTGELFF. The CDR3 DNA sequence: TGCAGTGCTAGAGGACTAGCGGGGGGGCGTGACACCGGGGAGCTGTTTTTT.

This clonotype was found a few times. The chain employs TRBV29-1 and TRBJ2-2; D is perhaps TRBD1 (6 bases). The V gene's germline CDR1 is SQVTM and CDR2 ANQGSEA. The germline V and J ends were trimmed by 0 bases and 0 bases, with 8 bases remaining between them. This CDR3 has 15 residues. Written as DNA, the CDR3 is TGCAGCGTTGAAGAACAGGGTACGAACACCGGGGAGCTGTTTTTT. Its translation: CSVEEQGTNTGELFF.

The chain combines TRBV7-6 with TRBJ2-7; D might be TRBD1 (6 bases). V lost 5 bases and J 2 bases, leaving 16 bases between the germline ends. Germline values: CDR1 SGHVS, CDR2 FNYEAQ. This CDR3 is 15 amino acids long. Here the CDR3 DNA reads TGTGCCAGCAGCCCCAGAGGGACAAAAGCCTACGAGCAGTACTTC. This sequence encodes CASSPRGTKAYEQYF.

This clonotype was seen many times. This chain uses TRBV7-9 with TRBJ1-1; D is unresolved. The CDR3 length is 15 residues. The germline V gene encodes CDR1 SEHNR and CDR2 FQNEAQ (reference sequence). V shed 5 bases and J shed 0 bases, with 13 bases lying between them. CDR3 coding DNA: TGTGCCAGCAGCCGGTCGGACGGCATGAACACTGAAGCTTTCTTT. This encodes CASSRSDGMNTEAFF.

This clonotype has only a few counts. The chain carries TRBV11-2 and TRBJ2-3; TRBD2 agrees at 8 bases. The CDR3 length is 17 residues. The V gene's germline CDR1 is SGHAT and CDR2 FQNNGV. The junction had 12 bases not matched to a gene; V was cut back by 1 base and J by 6 bases. The CDR3, as DNA: TGTGCCAGCAGCTTAGTCGGCGAACGGGGGGGCCGGGATACGCAGTATTTT. It translates to CASSLVGERGGRDTQYF.

The genes are TRBV12-5 and TRBJ2-5; 11 bases are a match to TRBD1. V shed 5 bases, J shed 4 bases, and the junction held 9 bases outside the gene matches. Germline values: CDR1 LGHNT, CDR2 FRNRAP. The CDR3 contains 16 residues. The CDR3 reads CASGSGQGASRETQYF. For the CDR3, the DNA is TGTGCTAGTGGTAGTGGACAGGGGGCCTCCAGAGAGACCCAGTACTTC.

The chain recombines TRBV4-1 with TRBJ1-4; possible D gene TRBD1, 6 bases. Germline values: CDR1 MGHRA, CDR2 YSYEKL. With 3 bases removed from V and 3 bases from J, the gap between germline ends came to 14 bases. The CDR3 consists of 16 residues. The CDR3 is CASSHFGGAPNEKLFF. The DNA of the CDR3 is TGCGCCAGCAGCCATTTCGGGGGCGCACCTAATGAAAAACTGTTTTTT.

J is TRBJ2-1 and V is TRBV6-2 or TRBV6-3, with 10 bases lining up with TRBD1. The CDR3 consists of 14 residues. Per germline, CDR1 MNHEY and CDR2 SVGEGT. The trim removed 5 bases at V and 6 bases at J, leaving 4 bases unmatched. CDR3 bases: TGTGCCAGCAGTACCAGGACAGGGGGCAATGAGCAGTTCTTC. Translation gives CASSTRTGGNEQFF.

V usage is TRBV28 and J usage is TRBJ1-2; D not certain. Germline V gene lookup returns CDR1 MDHEN and CDR2 SYDVKM. The CDR3 contains 14 residues. Between the trimmed V and J ends, which lost 3 bases and 4 bases, there was a span of 12 bases. This chain's CDR3 is CASSFRGRSYGYTF. CDR3 in DNA: TGTGCCAGCAGTTTCCGAGGGCGGTCCTATGGCTACACCTTC.

This clonotype has just one count. This chain links TRBV12-3 or TRBV12-4 with TRBJ2-3; no definite D call. The CDR3 runs to 13 residues. Trimming shortened V by 6 bases and J by 5 bases, and 12 bases separated the two germline ends. CDR3 nucleotides: TGTGCCAGCAGGGGCAGCCGTGTAGATACGCAGTATTTT. As protein: CASRGSRVDTQYF.

This clonotype was observed a few times. V usage is TRBV29-1 and J usage is TRBJ2-7, with D unclear. Trimming left V 7 bases short and J 3 bases short, with 25 bases between. The germline V gene has CDR1 SQVTM and CDR2 ANQGSEA. This CDR3 region has 16 residues. For the CDR3, the DNA is TGCAGCGCCTCGGGCGCTGACAAAAAGGTGGGCTACGAGCAGTACTTC. Translated: CSASGADKKVGYEQYF.